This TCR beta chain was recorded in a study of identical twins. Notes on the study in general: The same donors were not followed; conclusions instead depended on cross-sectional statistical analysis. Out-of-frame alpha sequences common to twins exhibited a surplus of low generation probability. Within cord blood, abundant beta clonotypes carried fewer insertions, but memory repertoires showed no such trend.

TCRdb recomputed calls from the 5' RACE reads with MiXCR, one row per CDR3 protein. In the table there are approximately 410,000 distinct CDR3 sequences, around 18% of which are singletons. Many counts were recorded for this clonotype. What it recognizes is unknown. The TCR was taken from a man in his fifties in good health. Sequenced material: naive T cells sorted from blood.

The CDR3 here is CASSPLPGPSGNQPQHF. DNA for the CDR3: TGTGCCAGCAGCCCTCTACCGGGACCAAGTGGCAATCAGCCCCAGCATTTT. The rearrangement links TRBV21-1 to TRBJ1-5; the D call of TRBD1 is as the table states it, not checked on the DNA. TRBV21-1 is shown as a pseudogene. The CDR3 consists of 17 residues.